The text below deals with one T cell receptor beta chain. Profiling relied on immunoSEQ multiplex PCR, and the TCRdb table lists in-frame clones only, not all of them. The sample includes approximately 240,000 clones, roughly 87% of them seen just once. The data stem from a study of blood T cell repertoires in COVID-19. V shed 6 bases, J shed 0 bases, and the junction held 2 bases outside the gene matches. The CDR3 is 14 amino acids. CDR1 SNHLY and CDR2 FYNNEI come from the germline V gene. The receptor was derived from a woman under 30 who had recovered from COVID-19. Sequenced: peripheral blood. This chain uses TRBV2 with TRBJ2-1; 7 nucleotides line up with TRBD2. In nucleotides, the CDR3 is TGTGCCAGCAGGCGGGGGAGCTCCTACAATGAGCAGTTCTTC. This encodes CASRRGSSYNEQFF.